The clone carrying this T cell receptor (beta chain) has a single count. This sample also contains other DNA sequences that code for the same CDR3. Original processing methods: Using reference gene primer amplification, nucleated cell counts were estimated. Some clones are missing from TCRdb's copy, which holds only in-frame ones; the method was immunoSEQ multiplex PCR. V and J calls and clone size are as listed in that table; D and trimming were resolved from the DNA. The sample shows under 200,000 clones, around nine tenths of them seen only once. This sample is drawn from a study of blood T cell repertoires in COVID-19. Across the whole study: Collection of acute and convalescent COVID-19 samples took place in the United States, Italy and Spain. PBMCs, B-cell-depleted T cells, or T cells provided the cDNA or gDNA that made up the material.

Germline V lookup: CDR1 SGHTA, CDR2 FQGNSA. The CDR3 has 15 residues. Trimming at V came to 4 bases and at J to 1 base, leaving 2 bases not matched to a gene. This chain connects TRBV7-2 to TRBJ1-3; TRBD1 matches at 9 bases. This clonotype originated in a man aged 18 to 29 with active or convalescent COVID-19. Material for sequencing was peripheral blood. The CDR3 bases are TGTGCCAGCAGCTCGACAGGGGGATCTGGAAACACCATATATTTT. It is translated as CASSSTGGSGNTIYF.